This is a list of T cell receptor beta chains from one sample in a study of T cell repertoires in cytomegalovirus infection. Their target antigens are unknown. In TCRdb, the reads were re-called with MiXCR into one record per CDR3 protein. The sample records roughly 860,000 distinct CDR3 sequences, less than 35% being singletons. This sample comprised cultured CD8+ T cells from PBMCs, obtained from culture after CMV antigen stimulation. These receptors originate from a human donor in good health (CMV status not recorded). Some clones in this sample may be carry-over from other donors' samples. The CDR3 runs from the conserved cysteine through the conserved F or W. D genes are given only for firm matches. Size values are once, few and many counts, or a class for expanded clones, and some rows have none.

NA	TRBJ1-2	NA	TRBV4-2	TGTGCCAGCAGCCTCGAAGGCCAGCTCTATGGCTACACCTTC	CASSLEGQLYGYTF
few	TRBJ1-1	NA	TRBV12-5	TGTGCTAGTGGTTTAAATCCCACTGAAGCTTTCTTT	CASGLNPTEAFF
few	TRBJ2-1	TRBD2	TRBV4-1	TGCGCCAGCAGCCAAGATCGGGGGGGCCGAGACAATGAGCAGTTCTTC	CASSQDRGGRDNEQFF
NA	TRBJ1-1	NA	TRBV23-1	TGCGCCAGCAGTCAATCTAATACAGGAAACACTGAAGCTTTCTTT	CASSQSNTGNTEAFF
NA	TRBJ2-5	TRBD1	TRBV24-1	TGTGCCACCAGTGAACCCGGGACAGAAGAGACCCAGTACTTC	CATSEPGTEETQYF
NA	TRBJ2-1	NA	TRBV10-2	TGCGCCAGCACCATACGGGACAAGTACAATGAGCAGTTCTTC	CASTIRDKYNEQFF
few	TRBJ2-7	NA	TRBV27	TGTGCCAGCAGTCGAGGGACAAGTCCTCTCTACGAGCAGTACTTC	CASSRGTSPLYEQYF
few	TRBJ1-2	TRBD1	TRBV14	TGTGCCAGCAGCCAAGATTACAGGGGCGATCGTTATGGCTACACCTTC	CASSQDYRGDRYGYTF
NA	TRBJ2-3	TRBD2	TRBV11-2	TGTGCCAGCAGCTCCTTCGTTGGTAGCGGGGAGGGTACAGATACGCAGTATTTT	CASSSFVGSGEGTDTQYF
many	TRBJ2-5	NA	TRBV7-2	TGTGCCAGCAGCCCCTCGGACACACCTCATCGTATCCAAGAGACCCAGTACTTC	CASSPSDTPHRIQETQYF
many	TRBJ2-2	TRBD1	TRBV11-3	TGTGCCAGCGAGGGGGCAACCGGGGAGCTGTTTTTT	CASEGATGELFF
NA	TRBJ1-6	TRBD1	TRBV7-9	TGTGCCAGCAGCTCGGACAGGAGCTCCTATAATTCACCCCTCCACTTT	CASSSDRSSYNSPLHF
NA	TRBJ2-7	NA	TRBV7-6	TGTGCCAGCAGCTTAGGTAGCGATCACTCCTACGAGCAGTACTTC	CASSLGSDHSYEQYF
NA	TRBJ1-2	NA	TRBV29-1	TGCAGCGTTGAAGTCGATATTAGCAGCGAGCCCTATGGCTACACCTTC	CSVEVDISSEPYGYTF
NA	TRBJ2-2	TRBD1	TRBV2	TGTGCCACGCAAGGGGGCACCGGGGAGCGGTTTTTT	CATQGGTGERFF
NA	TRBJ2-5	TRBD1	TRBV11-3	TGTGCCAGCAGCGGACCCGGGACAGCACAAGAGACCCAGTACTTC	CASSGPGTAQETQYF
NA	TRBJ2-2	NA	TRBV4-1	TGCGCCAGCAGCCAAGCCAAGGGTCCCACCGGGGAGCTGTTTTTT	CASSQAKGPTGELFF
NA	TRBJ2-1	TRBD2	TRBV14	TGTGCCAGCAGCTACGTGGTGACTAGCGGGGGAAGCTCCTACAATGAGCAGTTCTTC	CASSYVVTSGGSSYNEQFF
NA	TRBJ2-1	NA	TRBV4-3	TGCGCCAGCAGCCAAGATTCAGTAGGATTTTTAAGCCACAATGAGCAGTTCTTC	CASSQDSVGFLSHNEQFF
few	TRBJ2-1	TRBD2	TRBV11-3	TGTGCCAGCAGCTTTTTAGCGGGGGGGCTGAATGAGCAGTTCTTC	CASSFLAGGLNEQFF
few	TRBJ2-3	NA	TRBV7-6	TGTGCCAGCAGCTTAGCGCCGGGAGCGGCGTTTAGCACAGATACGCAGTATTTT	CASSLAPGAAFSTDTQYF
NA	TRBJ1-2	TRBD1	TRBV6-2/TRBV6-3	TGTGCCAGCAGTGGACAGGGTATTTATGGCTACACCTTC	CASSGQGIYGYTF
NA	TRBJ2-1	NA	TRBV9	TGTGCCAGCAGCGGGCTGTACCGCACCAGGAATGAGCAGTTCTTC	CASSGLYRTRNEQFF
NA	TRBJ1-2	NA	TRBV27	TGTGCCAGCAGTTTCTACGTCGGGGGGGCGGCCAACTATGGCTACACCTTC	CASSFYVGGAANYGYTF
NA	TRBJ2-2	NA	TRBV6-4	TGTGCCAGCAGCCCCCTCGGGGACTACACCGGGGAGCTGTTTTTT	CASSPLGDYTGELFF
many	TRBJ1-1	TRBD1	TRBV6-5	TGTGCCAGCAGTTACAGGACAGGCAATATGAACACTGAAGCTTTCTTT	CASSYRTGNMNTEAFF
many	TRBJ1-2	NA	TRBV4-3	TGCGCCAGCAGCCGGGACCTAGACAGCCTTAACTATGGCTACACCTTC	CASSRDLDSLNYGYTF
many	TRBJ2-2	NA	TRBV7-8	TGTGCCAGCAGCAAAACTGGCCAGGGGCCAGGGAAGGTTTCCGGGGAGCTGTTTTTT	CASSKTGQGPGKVSGELFF
NA	TRBJ1-2	NA	TRBV29-1	TGCAGCGTTGATGAGGGATACACCTTC	CSVDEGYTF
few	TRBJ2-3	TRBD2	TRBV7-9	TGTGCCAGCAGCGGACTAGCGGAGTTTAAAGATACGCAGTATTTT	CASSGLAEFKDTQYF
few	TRBJ2-7	TRBD1	TRBV10-2	TGCGCCAGCAGTGAATTAATGGGGACAGGGATCTACGAGCAGTACTTC	CASSELMGTGIYEQYF
many	TRBJ2-1	NA	TRBV7-6	TGTGCCAGCAGCTTATCAGGGGCAGCCTACAATGAGCAGTTCTTC	CASSLSGAAYNEQFF
many	TRBJ2-1	TRBD2	TRBV7-2	TGTGCCAGCAGCTTACTAGCGGGGATCTACAATGAGCAGTTCTTC	CASSLLAGIYNEQFF
NA	TRBJ1-3	NA	TRBV10-3	TGTGCCATCAGGACCAGCGGACAGAGATACTCTGGAAACACCATATATTTT	CAIRTSGQRYSGNTIYF
NA	TRBJ2-5	TRBD2	TRBV6-5	TGTGCCAGCAGCGCAGCGGGATACCGGGGCCTCCAGTACTTC	CASSAAGYRGLQYF
few	TRBJ2-2	NA	TRBV6-1	TGTGCCAGCCTTTACGGGGAGCTGTTTTTT	CASLYGELFF
NA	TRBJ1-2	NA	TRBV2	TGTGCCACCGACAGGATCGGTGGCTACACCTTC	CATDRIGGYTF
NA	TRBJ1-2	NA	TRBV7-9	TGTGCCAGCAGCACGAAGGACAGTGGGAACTATGGCTACACCTTC	CASSTKDSGNYGYTF
few	TRBJ1-1	NA	TRBV7-9	TGTGCCAGCAGCTTAGAGCCAGGGATGAACACTGAAGCTTTCTTT	CASSLEPGMNTEAFF
many	TRBJ2-3	NA	TRBV7-6	TGTGCCAGCAGCTTAGGTCTGACCAGCGGTGAACTGACAGATACGCAGTATTTT	CASSLGLTSGELTDTQYF
NA	TRBJ1-1	NA	TRBV6-1	TGTGCCTCCCTCGGGCAGGCCGGAGCTGAAGCTTTCTTT	CASLGQAGAEAFF
NA	TRBJ2-1	NA	TRBV9	TGTGCCAGCAGCTTATACCTAGATAATGAGCAGTTCTTC	CASSLYLDNEQFF
few	TRBJ1-2	NA	TRBV12-3/TRBV12-4	TGTGCCAGCAGTTTAGCGGACTGGGGGGCTCTGGGCTACACCTTC	CASSLADWGALGYTF
NA	TRBJ2-2	TRBD1	TRBV11-2	TGTGCCAGCAGCACCCGGACAGGGAACACCGGGGAGCTGTTTTTT	CASSTRTGNTGELFF
few	TRBJ2-1	TRBD1	TRBV7-9	TGTGCCAGCAGCTTAGACGGGACAGTCAATGAGCAGTTCTTC	CASSLDGTVNEQFF
many	TRBJ2-3	NA	TRBV7-9	TGTGCCAGCGCGGCCCCTTGGGGAACAGATACGCAGTATTTT	CASAAPWGTDTQYF
few	TRBJ2-1	TRBD2	TRBV10-3	TGTGCCATCAGTGAGAGAGGCGAGAGCGGGGGAATCAATGAGCAGTTCTTC	CAISERGESGGINEQFF
few	TRBJ1-2	TRBD1	TRBV27	TGTGCCAGCAGTTTATACGTAAACGGACAGGGGGACGGCTACACCTTC	CASSLYVNGQGDGYTF
NA	TRBJ1-6	NA	TRBV19	TGTGCCAGTAAGGGACCCTCAAATTCACCCCTCCACTTT	CASKGPSNSPLHF
once	TRBJ2-1	TRBD1	TRBV4-1	TGCGCCAGCAGAAGCAAGGACAGGGGGCAGGATGAGCAGTTCTTC	CASRSKDRGQDEQFF
NA	TRBJ2-7	NA	TRBV6-4	TGTGCCAGCAGTGAAGGGACCGCTCGACCCTGCGAGCAGTACTTC	CASSEGTARPCEQYF
few	TRBJ1-3	NA	TRBV12-3/TRBV12-4	TGTGCCAGCAGTTTCCCGGCTCCAGGTGGTACAACTGGAAACACCATATATTTT	CASSFPAPGGTTGNTIYF